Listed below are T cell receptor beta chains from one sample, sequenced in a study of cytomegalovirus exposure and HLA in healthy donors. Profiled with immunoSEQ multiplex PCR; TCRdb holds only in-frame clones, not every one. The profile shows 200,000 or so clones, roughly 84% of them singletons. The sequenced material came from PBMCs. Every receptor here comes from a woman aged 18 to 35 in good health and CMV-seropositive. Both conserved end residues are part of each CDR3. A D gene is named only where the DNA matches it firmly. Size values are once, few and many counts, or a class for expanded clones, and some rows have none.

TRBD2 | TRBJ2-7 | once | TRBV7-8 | TGTGCCAGCAGCTTCGGTACTAGCGGGAGCTCCTACGAGCAGTACTTC | CASSFGTSGSSYEQYF
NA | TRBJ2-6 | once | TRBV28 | TGTGCCAGCAGTTTATCGACAGTTCTGATCTCTGGGGCCAACGTCCTGACTTTC | CASSLSTVLISGANVLTF
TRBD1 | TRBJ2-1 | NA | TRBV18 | TGTGCCAGCTCACCACTACTTCTCACCGCCAAAACAGGGGTCGGGAAGTTCTTC | CASSPLLLTAKTGVGKFF
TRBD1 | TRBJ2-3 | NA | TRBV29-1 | TGCAGCGTCGGACAGGTTTTCCCACAGGATACGCAGTATTTT | CSVGQVFPQDTQYF
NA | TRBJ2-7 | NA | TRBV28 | TGTGCCACAAAGGGGACCTACGAGCAGTACTTC | CATKGTYEQYF
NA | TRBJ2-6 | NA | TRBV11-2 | TGTGCCAGCAGCCACAGCTCTGGGGCCAACGTCCTGACTTTC | CASSHSSGANVLTF
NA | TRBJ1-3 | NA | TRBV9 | TGTGCCAGCAGTGGCCTTGGAAACACCATATATTTT | CASSGLGNTIYF
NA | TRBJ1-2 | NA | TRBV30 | TGTGCCTGGAGTGTCGACACCTATGGCTACACCTTC | CAWSVDTYGYTF
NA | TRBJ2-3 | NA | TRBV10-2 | TGCGCCAGCACCTCGCCCGGGGTTAGCACAGATACGCAGTATTTT | CASTSPGVSTDTQYF
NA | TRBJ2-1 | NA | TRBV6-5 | TGTGCCAGCAGTTACTCGTCGGGGGGCACCTACAATGAGCAGTTCTTC | CASSYSSGGTYNEQFF
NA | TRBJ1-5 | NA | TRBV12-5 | TGTGCTAGTGGTTTGGCCTATTTCGGCAGGGGTGGACAGCCCCAGCATTTT | CASGLAYFGRGGQPQHF
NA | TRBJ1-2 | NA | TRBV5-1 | TGCGCCAGCAGCTTATTGGGGCAGCCACTCCCCTATGGCTACACCTTC | CASSLLGQPLPYGYTF
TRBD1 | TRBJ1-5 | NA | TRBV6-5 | TGTGCCAGCAGCCTGGACAGGGGACCGACTCAGCCCCAGCATTTT | CASSLDRGPTQPQHF
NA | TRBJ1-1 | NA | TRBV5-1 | TGCGCCAGCAGCTCCGACAGATCCAACACTGAAGCTTTCTTT | CASSSDRSNTEAFF
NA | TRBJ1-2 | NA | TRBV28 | TGTGCCAGCGCCCCCGTAGGGAGCTATGGCTACACCTTC | CASAPVGSYGYTF
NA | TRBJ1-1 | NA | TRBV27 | TGTGCCAGCAGTTGGGGAGAGAACACTGAAGCTTTCTTT | CASSWGENTEAFF
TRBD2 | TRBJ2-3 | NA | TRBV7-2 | TGTGCCAGCAGCTTTCCGGCTAGCGGAGTCAATACGCAGTATTTT | CASSFPASGVNTQYF
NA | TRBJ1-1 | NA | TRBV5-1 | TGCGCCAGCAGCTTTGGGCCGGCCATGAACACTGAAGCTTTCTTT | CASSFGPAMNTEAFF
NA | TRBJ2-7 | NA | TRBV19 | TGTGCCAGTAGTACGACTAGTACCCTCTACGAGCAGTACTTC | CASSTTSTLYEQYF
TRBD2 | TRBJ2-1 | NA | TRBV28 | TGTGCCAGCAGCCTACCCCCGGGACTAGGATACAATGAGCAGTTCTTC | CASSLPPGLGYNEQFF
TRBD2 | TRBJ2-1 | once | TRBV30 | TGTGCCTGGAGCGGACTAGCGGGTAGTTACAATGAGCAGTTCTTC | CAWSGLAGSYNEQFF
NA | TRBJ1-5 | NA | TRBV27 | TGTGCCAGCAGTTTTTATAGCAATCAGCCCCAGCATTTT | CASSFYSNQPQHF
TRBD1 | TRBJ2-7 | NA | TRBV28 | TGTGCCAGCGATCGGACAGGGGGTTCTTACGAGCAGTACTTC | CASDRTGGSYEQYF
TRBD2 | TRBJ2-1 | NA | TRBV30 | TGTGCCTGGAGTGTAGCGGGAGTTAGGGATGAGCAGTTCTTC | CAWSVAGVRDEQFF
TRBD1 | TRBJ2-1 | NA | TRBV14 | TGTGCCAGCAGCCAAGCTAGCAGGGGGCACAATGAGCAGTTCTTC | CASSQASRGHNEQFF
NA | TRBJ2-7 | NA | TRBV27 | TGTGCCAGCAGTTTAACCAGGGGACGCCCCTACGAGCAGTACTTC | CASSLTRGRPYEQYF
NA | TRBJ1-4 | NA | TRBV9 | TGTGCCAGCAGCGTAGGTTCAGTAACTAATGAAAAACTGTTTTTT | CASSVGSVTNEKLFF
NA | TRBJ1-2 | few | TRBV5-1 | TGCGCCAGCAGCTTGGAAGGGGGAGGCTACACCTTC | CASSLEGGGYTF
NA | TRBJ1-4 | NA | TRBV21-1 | TGTGCCAGCAGCAAAGGAGGAGGTCTCACCAATGAAAAACTGTTTTTT | CASSKGGGLTNEKLFF
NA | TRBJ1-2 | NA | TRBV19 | TGTGCCAGTAGTATGACACTTCAAAACTATGGCTACACCTTC | CASSMTLQNYGYTF
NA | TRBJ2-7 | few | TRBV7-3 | TGTGCCAGCAGCTTAGGTCCAGGGACCTACGAGCAGTACTTC | CASSLGPGTYEQYF
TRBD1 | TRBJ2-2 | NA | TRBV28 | TGTGCCACATCGCCGAGGACAGGGGACACCGGGGAGCTGTTTTTT | CATSPRTGDTGELFF
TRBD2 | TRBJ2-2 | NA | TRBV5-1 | TGCGCCAGCAGCAGGGGACTAGCGGGAGACACCGGGGAGCTGTTTTTT | CASSRGLAGDTGELFF
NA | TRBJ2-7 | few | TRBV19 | TGTGCCAGTAGTATTCGTGACAGTGATAACGAGCAGTACTTC | CASSIRDSDNEQYF
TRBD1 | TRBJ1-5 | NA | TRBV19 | TGTGCCAGTAGTACTTGGACAGGTAGCAATCAGCCCCAGCATTTT | CASSTWTGSNQPQHF
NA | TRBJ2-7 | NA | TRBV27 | TGTGCCAGCAGTTTAGCAGGGGCCCCCTACGAGCAGTACTTC | CASSLAGAPYEQYF
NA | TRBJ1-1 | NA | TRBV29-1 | TGCAGCGTCCTGACAAATGAAGCTTTCTTT | CSVLTNEAFF
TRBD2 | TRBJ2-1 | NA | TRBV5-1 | TGCGCCAGCAGCTTGTTCACTAGCGTCGGGGGCTCCTACAATGAGCAGTTCTTC | CASSLFTSVGGSYNEQFF
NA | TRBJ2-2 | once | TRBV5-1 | TGCGCCAGCAGCTTGGAACAGTTGTACACCGGGGAGCTGTTTTTT | CASSLEQLYTGELFF
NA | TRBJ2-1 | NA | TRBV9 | TGTGCCAGCAGCGTCGGGGAAACCTCCTACAATGAGCAGTTCTTC | CASSVGETSYNEQFF
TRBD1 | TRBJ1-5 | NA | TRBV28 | TGTGCCAGCAGTTTATACATCGATGACAGGGGACAGCCCCAGCATTTT | CASSLYIDDRGQPQHF
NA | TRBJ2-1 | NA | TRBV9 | TGTGCCAGCAGCCACAACGACAATGAGCAGTTCTTC | CASSHNDNEQFF